The 32 T cell receptor beta chains below come from one sample, sequenced in a study of cytomegalovirus exposure and HLA in healthy donors. Repertoires were generated with immunoSEQ multiplex PCR, while TCRdb's copy carries only in-frame clones and drops some. The repertoire holds 150,000 to 200,000 clones, with more than 65% as singletons. The specimen was PBMCs. The receptors come from a woman in her late teens or twenties in good health and CMV-seropositive.

The gene calls are TRBV5-4 and TRBJ2-5; weak D call: TRBD2 (6 bases). CDR1 SGHNT and CDR2 YYREEE come from the germline V gene (reference sequence). This CDR3 contains 13 residues. Trimming stripped 5 bases from V and 2 bases from J, with 10 bases between. The CDR3 bases are TGTGCCAGCAGAGGGAGGACTCAAGAGACCCAGTACTTC. Amino acid sequence: CASRGRTQETQYF.

This clone occurred once. V gene TRBV6-5 combines with J gene TRBJ1-1; D is undetermined. V was trimmed by 7 bases and J by 5 bases, leaving 8 bases between them. This CDR3 is built from 11 residues. Germline V gene data show CDR1 as MNHEY and CDR2 as SVGAGI. CDR3 protein: CASNTKTEAFF. DNA for the CDR3: TGTGCCAGCAATACTAAAACTGAAGCTTTCTTT.

The chain is built from TRBV10-3 and TRBJ2-7; weak D call: TRBD1 (6 bases). This CDR3 spans 14 amino acids. V lost 2 bases, J lost 2 bases, and 10 bases lay in between. Germline CDR1 reads ENHRY; CDR2 reads SYGVKD. The CDR3 is CAISETGTTYEQYF. CDR3 bases: TGTGCCATCAGTGAGACAGGGACCACCTACGAGCAGTACTTC.

This clone was detected ten times or more. The rearrangement joins TRBV4-2 to TRBJ2-3, with TRBD2 matching 8 bases. Germline assignment: CDR1 LGHNA and CDR2 YNFKEQ. This CDR3 spans 17 amino acids. V was clipped by 0 bases and J by 3 bases; unmatched bases: 8. CDR3 DNA sequence: TGTGCCAGCAGCCAAGATCACGGGGGGGGCCCAACAGATACGCAGTATTTT. It yields the protein CASSQDHGGGPTDTQYF.

The J gene is TRBJ1-1, the V gene TRBV5-6; D remains unclear. The germline CDR1 and CDR2 sequences are SGHDT and YYEEEE. The CDR3 runs 16 residues. V was shortened by 4 bases and J by 0 bases, with 16 bases between the two germline ends. The CDR3 sequence: CASSRNPGSLNTEAFF. In nucleotides, the CDR3 is TGTGCCAGCAGCCGAAATCCCGGGTCGTTGAACACTGAAGCTTTCTTT.

The chain is built from TRBV6-5 and TRBJ2-3; 8 bases agree with TRBD2. Trimming cost V 6 bases and J 4 bases; bases outside gene matches: 6. The CDR3 runs 14 residues. Germline loops: CDR1 MNHEY, CDR2 SVGAGI. CDR3 nucleotides: TGTGCCAGCAGGTCTAGCGGGCAGCCAGATACGCAGTATTTT. Its translation: CASRSSGQPDTQYF.

This clone turned up a few times. The chain couples TRBV28 to TRBJ2-7, with 9 bases fitting TRBD1. The V gene end was trimmed by 1 base and the J gene end by 5 bases; junction bases not matched to a gene: 12. CDR3 length: 17 amino acids. Germline assignment: CDR1 MDHEN and CDR2 SYDVKM. The CDR3 region has the DNA TGTGCCAGCAGTTTATTGGGGACAGGGATGTATCGGGACGAGCAGTACTTC. Residues: CASSLLGTGMYRDEQYF.

A note on this clone: A much larger clone differs by one base, so this may be a read error. The chain links TRBV6-6 to TRBJ2-7; TRBD1 matches 8 bases. Germline CDR1 reads MNHNY; CDR2 reads SVGAGI (reference sequence). The V gene end was trimmed by 4 bases and the J gene end by 3 bases; junction bases not matched to a gene: 2. The CDR3 has 13 amino acids. This CDR3 reads CASSFTGGYEQYF. The CDR3 DNA follows: TGTGCCAGCAGTTTCACAGGGGGCTACGAGCAGTACTTC.

The chain carries TRBV27 and TRBJ1-5, with 11 bases lining up with TRBD1. The CDR3 has 13 amino acids. Germline V gives CDR1 MNHEY, CDR2 SMNVEV (reference sequence). Trimming took 7 bases from V and 7 from J; bases not matched to a gene: 3. As DNA, the CDR3 is TGTGCCAGCAATTGGACAGGGGGCCAGCCCCAGCATTTT. Its translation is CASNWTGGQPQHF.

V usage is TRBV9 and J usage is TRBJ2-3, with TRBD2 matching 7 bases. Germline CDR1 SGDLS, CDR2 YYNGEE. This CDR3 comprises 15 residues. After removal of 0 bases from V and 5 bases from J, the junction contained 6 bases not matched to a gene. CDR3 sequence (DNA): TGTGCCAGCAGCGTAGATAACGGGGGGAGAGATACGCAGTATTTT. Translating it yields CASSVDNGGRDTQYF.

About this clone itself: The same CDR3 is also encoded by other DNA sequences in this sample. The rearrangement joins TRBV7-2 to TRBJ1-1, with a possible D match to TRBD1 (5 bases). CDR1 and CDR2 (germline): SGHTA, FQGNSA. Trimming removed 2 bases at V and 4 bases at J, with 11 bases between. The CDR3 length is 14 residues. The CDR3 region has the DNA TGTGCCAGCAGCTTACTTCAGGGAGGCACTGAAGCTTTCTTT. Amino acids: CASSLLQGGTEAFF.

The gene calls are TRBV10-2 and TRBJ1-2, with D unclear. Trimming cost V 0 bases and J 4 bases, with 3 bases left between them. The germline gives CDR1 WSHSY, CDR2 SAAADI. The CDR3 sequence is 12 residues long. The CDR3: CASSESSYGYTF. The CDR3 DNA reads TGCGCCAGCAGTGAGTCCAGCTATGGCTACACCTTC.

The rearrangement uses TRBV6-6 and TRBJ1-2, with 8 bases matching TRBD1. The CDR3 contains 15 residues. Germline V gives CDR1 MNHNY, CDR2 SVGAGI (reference sequence). Germline trimming cut 7 bases from V and 8 bases from J; bases unmatched to any gene: 15. CDR3 in DNA: TGTGCCAGCACTCGCTCCGATTCAGGGGGCCGGGGCTACACCTTC. Residues: CASTRSDSGGRGYTF.

This clone was seen only a few times. The chain combines TRBV6-1 with TRBJ1-5; the D gene is possibly TRBD1 (6 bases). V was trimmed by 8 bases and J by 4 bases, leaving 18 bases between them. The CDR3 is 15 amino acids. Germline CDR1 MNHNS, CDR2 SASEGT. The CDR3 nucleotides are TGTGCCAGCGATAGGGACACCACTCGGAATCAGCCCCAGCATTTT. Protein: CASDRDTTRNQPQHF.

The rearrangement uses TRBV4-3 and TRBJ1-1, with 9 bases that match TRBD1. Germline V CDR1 and CDR2: LGHNA, YSLEER. This CDR3 comprises 14 residues. The V segment lost 4 bases and the J segment 5 bases; nucleotides outside the gene matches: 5. This chain's CDR3 is CASSLRQGGTEAFF. The CDR3 nucleotides are TGCGCCAGCAGCCTCCGACAGGGGGGGACTGAAGCTTTCTTT.

V is TRBV18 and J is TRBJ2-7; D is uncertain. The CDR3 extends over 15 amino acids. Germline CDR1 reads KGHSH; CDR2 reads LQKENI. V shed 6 bases and J shed 0 bases, with 15 bases lying between them. Here the CDR3 reads CASSAARLSSYEQYF. The DNA of the CDR3 is TGTGCCAGCTCCGCCGCACGTCTGAGCTCCTACGAGCAGTACTTC.

The V gene is TRBV7-9, the J gene TRBJ1-6; 8 bases are shared with TRBD1. Germline V lookup: CDR1 SEHNR, CDR2 FQNEAQ (reference sequence). The J segment lost 10 bases and the V segment lost 5 bases, leaving 10 bases of the junction unmatched. There are 15 residues in the CDR3. The CDR3 nucleotides read TGTGCCAGCAGCCGTATAACAGGGGGGAACTCACCCCTCCACTTT. Translating gives CASSRITGGNSPLHF.

A word on this clone: The same CDR3 arises from other DNA sequences in this sample as well. The chain employs TRBV5-1 and TRBJ2-7; 12 positions match TRBD2. J gave up 3 bases and V 0 bases, and 1 base lay outside the gene matches. Germline loops: CDR1 SGHRS, CDR2 YFSETQ. The CDR3 extends over 15 amino acids. The chain's CDR3 is CASSLGLAGDYEQYF. As DNA, the CDR3 is TGCGCCAGCAGCTTGGGACTAGCGGGGGACTACGAGCAGTACTTC.

The V call is TRBV9, the J call TRBJ1-5, with TRBD1 matching 11 bases. Germline CDR1 reads SGDLS; CDR2 reads YYNGEE. Trimming removed 0 bases from V and 6 bases from J; junction bases left unmatched: 5. The CDR3 covers 16 residues. The CDR3 reads CASSVGPGTGGQPQHF. The DNA of the CDR3 is TGTGCCAGCAGCGTAGGCCCCGGGACAGGGGGTCAGCCCCAGCATTTT.

This clone appeared a single time. The genes are TRBV10-3 and TRBJ1-2; 7 bases match TRBD1. The CDR3 is made up of 13 amino acids. V was pared by 7 bases and J by 4 bases, with 6 bases of the junction left unmatched. Germline V gene lookup returns CDR1 ENHRY and CDR2 SYGVKD. CDR3 DNA: TGTGCCATCACCGGACAGGCCCCCTATGGCTACACCTTC. It translates to CAITGQAPYGYTF.

This sequence joins TRBV27 and TRBJ2-5; 7 nucleotides align to TRBD2. The CDR3 is made up of 12 amino acids. J lost 7 bases, V lost 4 bases, and 3 bases had no gene match. Germline lookup yields CDR1 MNHEY and CDR2 SMNVEV (reference sequence). This CDR3 is CASSSSGRTQYF. CDR3 nucleotides: TGTGCCAGCAGTTCTAGCGGTCGGACCCAGTACTTC.

V is TRBV6-1 and J is TRBJ2-3, with D unclear. V lost 3 bases, J lost 6 bases, and 7 bases lay in between. Germline CDR1 is MNHNS and CDR2 is SASEGT. CDR3 length: 12 amino acids. The CDR3 region has the DNA TGTGCCAGCAGTGACCGGTTGGATACGCAGTATTTT. This gives the protein CASSDRLDTQYF.

This clone showed up just a few times. The chain links TRBV7-8 to TRBJ2-4, with 12 bases matching TRBD2. The CDR3 runs to 18 residues. Unmatched junction bases numbered 12, after V lost 5 bases and J lost 4 bases. Germline V gene data show CDR1 as SGHVS and CDR2 as FQNEAQ. This CDR3 is CASSPPLRLAGGKNIQYF. The CDR3 nucleotides read TGTGCCAGCAGCCCTCCCCTGAGGCTAGCGGGGGGGAAAAACATTCAGTACTTC.

This clone was observed a handful of times. V is TRBV4-3 and J is TRBJ2-7; the match to TRBD1 covers 9 bases. Germline loops: CDR1 LGHNA, CDR2 YSLEER. Trimming removed 4 bases from V and 5 bases from J; junction bases left unmatched: 3. The length of the CDR3 is 13 residues. CDR3 sequence (DNA): TGCGCCAGCAGCCTGAGGACAGGGGACGAGCAGTACTTC. Its translation: CASSLRTGDEQYF.

The chain uses TRBV19 and TRBJ1-2; D gene unclear. The CDR3 has 11 residues. Germline loops: CDR1 LNHDA, CDR2 SQIVND (reference sequence). Deletions cut 3 bases from V and 7 bases from J, with 6 bases between. CDR3 loop: CASSMAGGYTF. CDR3 nucleotide sequence: TGTGCCAGTAGTATGGCAGGTGGCTACACCTTC.

The rearrangement uses TRBV2 and TRBJ1-6; weak D call: TRBD1 (5 bases). V lost 6 bases and J 0 bases, leaving 18 bases between the germline ends. The V gene's germline CDR1 is SNHLY and CDR2 FYNNEI. The length of the CDR3 is 18 residues. As DNA, the CDR3 is TGTGCCAGCAGGGACATCAAGGGGCCTAGCTCCTATAATTCACCCCTCCACTTT. It encodes CASRDIKGPSSYNSPLHF.

The chain combines TRBV7-9 with TRBJ1-2; 8 nucleotides match TRBD1. This CDR3 region has 17 residues. V dropped 5 bases and J dropped 6; count of bases not matched to a gene: 17. Germline CDR1 and CDR2: SEHNR and FQNEAQ (reference sequence). CDR3 residues: CASSQTLLAGQENGYTF. DNA of the CDR3: TGTGCCAGCAGCCAAACACTACTCGCGGGACAGGAGAATGGCTACACCTTC.

This rearrangement joins TRBV4-1 to TRBJ1-5; D gene unclear. Trimming left V 2 bases short and J 0 bases short, with 11 bases between. CDR1 is MGHRA, CDR2 YSYEKL, per germline. The CDR3 totals 16 residues. CDR3 DNA sequence: TGCGCCAGCAGCCAACAACTAGTAATTAGCAATCAGCCCCAGCATTTT. Translating it yields CASSQQLVISNQPQHF.

The chain combines TRBV16 with TRBJ1-1; 7 positions agree with TRBD1. The CDR3 runs to 15 residues. The V segment lost 4 bases and the J segment 6 bases; nucleotides outside the gene matches: 11. CDR1 is KGHSY and CDR2 is FQNENV in the germline V gene. The CDR3 coding sequence is TGTGCCAGCAGCCGTTTGTCCAGGGGGGCGGCTGAAGCTTTCTTT. Translation gives CASSRLSRGAAEAFF.

The chain uses TRBV7-8 and TRBJ1-2; D gene unclear. CDR1 and CDR2 from the germline V gene are SGHVS and FQNEAQ. This CDR3 is built from 15 residues. V lost 1 base, J lost 5 bases, and 14 bases lay in between. The CDR3: CASSLEGGVGYGYTF. In DNA form, the CDR3 reads TGTGCCAGCAGCTTAGAGGGCGGGGTGGGGTATGGCTACACCTTC.

The sample holds a few counts of this clone. The rearrangement uses TRBV27 and TRBJ1-6, with 8 positions matching TRBD1. Per the germline V gene, CDR1 is MNHEY and CDR2 is SMNVEV (reference sequence). The J segment lost 8 bases and the V segment lost 3 bases, leaving 0 bases of the junction unmatched. This CDR3 contains 13 residues. CDR3 sequence: CASSLTGDSPLHF. The CDR3 DNA follows: TGTGCCAGCAGTTTGACAGGGGATTCACCCCTCCACTTT.

The genes are TRBV29-1 and TRBJ1-1, with 7 bases matching TRBD1. V lost 4 bases to trimming and J lost 5 bases; unmatched junction nucleotides: 7. The CDR3 is 13 residues long. Germline V lookup: CDR1 SQVTM, CDR2 ANQGSEA. This chain's CDR3 is CSVARGQGTEAFF. The CDR3 nucleotides read TGCAGCGTTGCGAGGGGGCAGGGAACTGAAGCTTTCTTT.